This TCR beta chain was profiled in a study of T cells in Graves' hyperthyroidism and ophthalmopathy. Overall study context: At initial diagnosis, before any treatment had begun, peripheral blood was obtained. Study-level findings and limits: Ophthalmopathy was identified by the model a median about seven months ahead of onset.

Amplified TCR beta CDR3 regions derived from RNA transcripts. The HTBI primer set served for first-round RT-PCR of the TCR CDR3. TCRdb fed the multiplex PCR reads into MiXCR, producing one record per CDR3 protein. Of over 500,000 distinct CDR3 sequences listed, roughly 15% are singletons. Remarks on this clonotype: Its matching antigen is unknown.

If no ophthalmopathy progression occurred within 18 months, Graves' hyperthyroidism was stable. Patients with uncontrolled infections, other autoimmune diseases, pregnancy or lactation were excluded. This clonotype originated in a woman in her 40s with Graves' hyperthyroidism. The sequenced sample was blood.

DNA of the CDR3: TGTGCCAGCAGCCCTAATTGGGGGGGCACTGAAGCTTTCTTT. It is translated as CASSPNWGGTEAFF. The genes are TRBV7-2 and TRBJ1-1, with D perhaps matching TRBD1 (5 bases). Trimming stripped 5 bases from V and 4 bases from J, with 14 bases between. This CDR3 has 14 residues. In germline, CDR1 is SGHTA, CDR2 FQGNSA.